This T cell receptor beta chain appears in the sequencing data of a study of blood T cells in healthy people across ages. It was with a sample-barcoded 5' primer and a J-beta primer mix that a second PCR of roughly 7 to 12 cycles was run. TCRdb re-derived calls from the 5' RACE reads in MiXCR, one entry per CDR3 protein. The table includes roughly 730,000 distinct CDR3 sequences, approximately 60% detected once. Every donor contributed about 10 milliliters of peripheral blood by blood draw. Extraction of total RNA produced a minimum of 5 micrograms from each sample. The CDR3 has 14 amino acids. V was cut by 6 bases and J by 6 bases, with 18 bases left in between. Germline loops: CDR1 MNHEY, CDR2 SVGEGT. The study, taken as a whole, reports: Per million T cells, the diversity of TCR beta decreased roughly linearly as age advanced. Among long-lived donors, naive CD4+ cells were more numerous and diversity higher than in aged donors.

As to this clonotype: Its antigen is unidentified.

This TCR was sampled from a man aged 35-49 years in good health. The specimen was blood. V and J are TRBV6-2 or TRBV6-3 and TRBJ2-7, with D tentatively TRBD1 (5 bases). The CDR3 region has the DNA TGTGCCAGCAGCCCGAGACAGTACCGACTCGAGCAGTACTTC. Protein: CASSPRQYRLEQYF.